The source of this T cell receptor (beta chain) is a study of T-cell memory formation after mild COVID-19. This clonotype was observed a handful of times. Antigen specificity is unknown. TCRdb fed the 5' RACE reads into MiXCR, producing one record per CDR3 protein. Counted here are tens of thousands of distinct CDR3 sequences, roughly 12% occurring once; the ten biggest clones make up 35% to 50%. Study outcomes and limitations: A balance of CD4 and CD8 characterized clones contracting day 15 to 85, whereas later expanders leaned CD4+.

After removal of 4 bases from V and 1 base from J, the junction contained 14 bases not matched to a gene. This CDR3 is 19 amino acids long. Germline-derived CDR1 and CDR2 are SGHRS and YFSETQ. What was sequenced was PBMCs or a T cell subset sorted from them (not recorded which). The receptor was derived from a man aged 18 to 29 who had mild COVID-19 (a few samples of this study predate the infection). Cell type and time point are not known. The rearrangement joins TRBV5-1 to TRBJ2-5, with 12 nucleotides matching TRBD2. DNA of the CDR3: TGCGCCAGCAGCCAGAGGACTAGCGGGGCGCCAAAGCCCCAAGAGACCCAGTACTTC. Translating gives CASSQRTSGAPKPQETQYF. Combining the CDR3 with reference TRBV5-1 and TRBJ2-5 gives the whole variable domain KAGVTQTPRYLIKTRGQQVTLSCSPISGHRSVSWYQQTPGQGLQFLFEYFSETQRNKGNFPGRFSGRQFSNSRSEMNVSTLELGDSALYLCASSQRTSGAPKPQETQYFGPGTRLLVL.